One sample yielded the 3 T cell receptor beta chains listed below, sequenced in a study of vaccination and CD4 T cells after COVID-19. Their recognized antigens are unknown. Treatment of the sample: approximately 11-day PBMC culture with coronavirus spike peptide pools or control peptides (ViraFEST assay). With the Oncomine TCR Beta short-read assay, DNA from cultured CD4+ T cells was sequenced. One entry per CDR3 protein, called by TCRdb with MiXCR from the PCR reads. The sample lists 8,500 to 14,000 distinct CDR3 sequences, about 40% occurring once. Material for sequencing was CD4+ T cells from blood, cultured in vitro. The receptors originated from a human donor who had recovered from COVID-19.

This clonotype was observed a handful of times. The chain combines TRBV7-2 with TRBJ1-2; D may be TRBD1 (5 bases). CDR1 and CDR2 from the germline V gene are SGHTA and FQGNSA. Trimming removed 5 bases from V and 8 bases from J, with 15 bases in between. This CDR3 spans 13 amino acids. The chain's CDR3 is CASSPGAGDGYTF. The CDR3 nucleotides read TGTGCCAGCAGCCCCGGGGCGGGTGACGGCTACACCTTC. Combining the CDR3 with reference TRBV7-2 and TRBJ1-2 gives the whole variable domain GAGVSQSPSNKVTEKGKDVELRCDPISGHTALYWYRQSLGQGLEFLIYFQGNSAPDKSGLPSDRFSAERTGGSVSTLTIQRTQQEDSAVYLCASSPGAGDGYTFGSGTRLTVV.

This sequence joins TRBV24-1 and TRBJ2-1, with 7 bases aligning to TRBD2. The CDR3 loop spans 16 amino acids. V lost 5 bases to trimming and J lost 5 bases; unmatched junction nucleotides: 11. Germline CDR1 reads KGHDR; CDR2 reads SFDVKD. CDR3: CATSGRDYVGDNEQFF. CDR3 nucleotides: TGTGCCACCAGTGGTCGGGACTACGTAGGAGACAATGAGCAGTTCTTC.

This clonotype showed up just a few times. The chain recombines TRBV6-1 with TRBJ2-3; weak D call: TRBD2 (6 bases). Trimming left V 6 bases short and J 3 bases short, with 19 bases between. The CDR3 is 16 amino acids. The germline V gene encodes CDR1 MNHNS and CDR2 SASEGT. In DNA, the CDR3 is TGTGCCAGCAGCTTCCCGGTAGCGGAGGGGACAGATACGCAGTATTTT. As protein: CASSFPVAEGTDTQYF.